Below, 26 T cell receptor beta chains from the same sample are listed, as sequenced in a study of T cell repertoires in cytomegalovirus infection. These TCRs are of unknown antigen specificity. One entry per CDR3 protein, called by TCRdb with MiXCR from the reads. Counted here are about 500,000 distinct CDR3 sequences, roughly 34% occurring once; the ten biggest clones make up 15% to 20%. Specimen: cultured PBMCs, collected from culture after CMV antigen stimulation. The receptors derive from a human donor in good health (CMV status not recorded). Some clones in this sample may be carry-over from other donors' samples.

This clonotype was detected a few times. The chain carries TRBV6-2 or TRBV6-3 and TRBJ1-1; D gene ambiguous. V lost 0 bases to trimming and J lost 1 base, with 6 bases between them. Germline assignment: CDR1 MNHEY and CDR2 SVGEGT. This CDR3 has 14 residues. This CDR3 reads CASSYSYGNTEAFF. The DNA for the CDR3 is TGTGCCAGCAGTTACTCGTACGGGAACACTGAAGCTTTCTTT.

This clonotype occurred a few times. V is TRBV11-2 and J is TRBJ2-1; 10 bases fit TRBD2. CDR1 and CDR2 (germline): SGHAT, FQNNGV. The CDR3 covers 15 residues. V lost 6 bases and J lost 0; bases outside the gene matches: 2. CDR3 sequence: CASRTSGTSYNEQFF. Written as DNA, the CDR3 is TGTGCCAGCAGAACTAGCGGGACCTCCTACAATGAGCAGTTCTTC.

This clonotype was seen at least ten times. The gene calls are TRBV19 and TRBJ1-5; 7 nucleotides agree with TRBD1. CDR1 and CDR2 (germline): LNHDA, SQIVND (reference sequence). This CDR3 spans 18 amino acids. V dropped 3 bases and J dropped 0; count of bases not matched to a gene: 11. Written as DNA, the CDR3 is TGTGCCAGTAGTATCGGCAGGGGGGGGTTTTATAGCAATCAGCCCCAGCATTTT. The encoded protein is CASSIGRGGFYSNQPQHF.

The rearrangement links TRBV7-9 to TRBJ2-7; the match to TRBD1 covers 7 bases. The CDR3 extends over 12 amino acids. Trimming took 8 bases from V and 1 from J; bases not matched to a gene: 2. Germline lookup yields CDR1 SEHNR and CDR2 FQNEAQ (reference sequence). This CDR3 reads CASQGQSYEQYV. The CDR3 DNA follows: TGTGCCAGCCAGGGACAGTCCTACGAGCAGTACGTC.

The CDR3 protein is CASSGGTISQPQHF. The CDR3 nucleotides are TGTGCCAGCAGTGGAGGGACGATAAGCCAGCCCCAGCATTTT. This chain connects TRBV6-2 or TRBV6-3 to TRBJ1-5, with a possible D match to TRBD1 (5 bases). CDR3 length: 14 residues. V dropped 5 bases and J dropped 7 bases, with 15 bases sitting between them. The V gene's germline CDR1 is MNHEY and CDR2 SVGEGT.

In regard to this clonotype: An end of the junction does not agree with germline; a read error may underlie this. V usage is TRBV15 and J usage is TRBJ1-1; D perhaps matches TRBD1 (6 bases). The CDR3 is 15 residues long. CDR1 is LNHNV and CDR2 is YYDKDF in the germline V gene (reference sequence). The CDR3 sequence: CAASREGTHGTEAFF. The CDR3 region has the DNA TGTGCCGCCAGCAGGGAGGGGACACATGGGACTGAAGCTTTCTTT. Supplemented by reference TRBV15 and TRBJ1-1, the full variable domain reads DAMVIQNPRYQVTQFGKPVTLSCSQTLNHNVMYWYQQKSSQAPKLLFHYYDKDFNNEADTPDNFQSRRPNTSFCFLDIRSPGLGDTAMYLCAASREGTHGTEAFFGQGTRLTVV.

V usage is TRBV6-2 or TRBV6-3 and J usage is TRBJ2-1; TRBD2 matches 8 bases. Trimming cost V 7 bases and J 8 bases; bases outside gene matches: 7. Germline CDR1 MNHEY, CDR2 SVGEGT. The CDR3 spans 13 residues. Written as DNA, the CDR3 is TGTGCCAGCACCGCGTCACTAGCGGATGAGCAGTTCTTC. As protein: CASTASLADEQFF.

This chain connects TRBV7-2 to TRBJ2-5; 7 bases are a match to TRBD1. This CDR3 is 13 amino acids long. V lost 7 bases to trimming and J lost 5 bases; unmatched junction nucleotides: 7. Per germline, CDR1 SGHTA and CDR2 FQGNSA. The CDR3 spells CASTLTGWETQYF. Written as DNA, the CDR3 is TGTGCCAGCACCCTGACAGGGTGGGAGACCCAGTACTTC. Full variable domain (remainder filled in from reference TRBV7-2 and TRBJ2-5): GAGVSQSPSNKVTEKGKDVELRCDPISGHTALYWYRQSLGQGLEFLIYFQGNSAPDKSGLPSDRFSAERTGGSVSTLTIQRTQQEDSAVYLCASTLTGWETQYFGPGTRLLVL.

The chain uses TRBV6-2 or TRBV6-3 and TRBJ2-1; 12 bases are shared with TRBD2. The CDR3 length is 18 residues. Germline V gene lookup returns CDR1 MNHEY and CDR2 SVGEGT. The J segment lost 4 bases and the V segment lost 4 bases, leaving 11 bases of the junction unmatched. CDR3 loop: CASSSSTSGSFLYNEQFF. The CDR3 DNA sequence: TGTGCCAGCAGTTCCTCGACTAGCGGGAGTTTCCTATACAATGAGCAGTTCTTC.

This clonotype was observed at least ten times. The rearrangement uses TRBV7-2 and TRBJ2-7; TRBD2 aligns across 7 bases. V shed 6 bases, J shed 0 bases, and the junction held 8 bases outside the gene matches. The CDR3 is 15 residues long. Germline V lookup: CDR1 SGHTA, CDR2 FQGNSA. CDR3 region: CASRSTGTNSYEQYV. The CDR3 nucleotides read TGTGCCAGCAGATCCACCGGGACTAACTCCTACGAGCAGTACGTC.

V and J are TRBV10-2 and TRBJ2-1, with no clear D. Deletions cut 4 bases from V and 5 bases from J, with 12 bases between. Germline assignment: CDR1 WSHSY and CDR2 SAAADI. This CDR3 contains 14 residues. CDR3 nucleotide sequence: TGCGCCAGCAGTGGCAGCTCCAGGAACAATGAGCAGTTCTTC. This sequence encodes CASSGSSRNNEQFF.

The rearrangement uses TRBV7-6 and TRBJ2-1; 9 bases map to TRBD2. Per the germline V gene, CDR1 is SGHVS and CDR2 is FNYEAQ. V trimming: 1 base; J trimming: 8 bases; junction bases outside the gene matches: 3. The CDR3 spans 14 residues. The CDR3 region is CASSLVAGGDEQFF. In nucleotides, the CDR3 is TGTGCCAGCAGCTTAGTGGCGGGAGGGGATGAGCAGTTCTTC.

This clonotype was seen a handful of times. The V call is TRBV7-9, the J call TRBJ2-1; 9 positions agree with TRBD1. CDR3 length equals 16 residues. V lost 4 bases, J lost 1 base, and 5 bases stayed unmatched. The germline V gene has CDR1 SEHNR and CDR2 FQNEAQ (reference sequence). For the CDR3, the DNA is TGTGCCAGCAGCTCTGGGACAGGGACATCCTACAATGAGCAGTTCTTC. Its protein product is CASSSGTGTSYNEQFF.

This chain joins TRBV28 and TRBJ2-7, with D unresolved. Trimming shortened V by 9 bases and J by 8 bases, and 17 bases separated the two germline ends. The CDR3 contains 12 residues. Germline V gene data show CDR1 as MDHEN and CDR2 as SYDVKM. The CDR3 DNA is TGTGCCAGTGGGCCCTTGGGTCGTCAGCAGTACTTC. Its protein is CASGPLGRQQYF.

This chain joins TRBV28 and TRBJ1-2; 7 bases match TRBD1. From germline, CDR1 is MDHEN and CDR2 SYDVKM. There are 15 residues in the CDR3. The V gene end was trimmed by 5 bases and the J gene end by 5 bases; junction bases not matched to a gene: 11. CDR3 nucleotide sequence: TGTGCCAGCAGTCGACCCGTGGGACAGCGATATGGCTACACCTTC. It specifies CASSRPVGQRYGYTF.

This clonotype was detected ten times or more. This chain connects TRBV7-2 to TRBJ2-3, with D tentatively TRBD1 (5 bases). The CDR3 sequence is 14 residues long. Germline V gene sequence: CDR1 SGHTA, CDR2 FQGNSA. V dropped 1 base and J dropped 2 bases, with 7 bases sitting between them. The CDR3 DNA reads as TGTGCCAGCAGCTTAGGACAGACCACAGATACGCAGTATTTT. This codes for CASSLGQTTDTQYF.

J is TRBJ2-5 and V is TRBV24-1, with TRBD2 matching over 8 bases. CDR1 is KGHDR and CDR2 is SFDVKD in the germline V gene. CDR3 size: 16 residues. V gave up 4 bases and J gave up 2 bases; unmatched junction bases: 8. The CDR3 DNA reads as TGTGCCACCAGTGACCGGACTAGCTGGTATCAAGAGACCCAGTACTTC. Its protein is CATSDRTSWYQETQYF.

This clonotype was counted at least ten times. The CDR3 DNA sequence: TGTGCCACCAGCAGAGGGGAGTTGAACACTGAAGCTTTCTTT. Residues: CATSRGELNTEAFF. The V call is TRBV15, the J call TRBJ1-1; D is undetermined. The CDR3 has 14 residues. V lost 1 base to trimming and J lost 0 bases, with 6 bases between them. CDR1 LNHNV and CDR2 YYDKDF come from the germline V gene (reference sequence).

This clonotype was counted once. This chain uses TRBV15 with TRBJ1-5; a weak D match, TRBD1 (5 bases). V shed 8 bases and J shed 4 bases, with 6 bases lying between them. This CDR3 has 11 residues. The V gene's germline CDR1 is LNHNV and CDR2 YYDKDF (reference sequence). The CDR3 coding sequence is TGTGCCACCGGGGGTAATCAGCCCCAGCATTTT. Translated: CATGGNQPQHF. The full variable domain, its missing parts supplied by reference TRBV15 and TRBJ1-5, is DAMVIQNPRYQVTQFGKPVTLSCSQTLNHNVMYWYQQKSSQAPKLLFHYYDKDFNNEADTPDNFQSRRPNTSFCFLDIRSPGLGDTAMYLCATGGNQPQHFGDGTRLSIL.

This clonotype has a handful of counts. The chain recombines TRBV29-1 with TRBJ2-5; D perhaps matches TRBD1 (7 bases). CDR3 length: 14 residues. Germline lookup yields CDR1 SQVTM and CDR2 ANQGSEA. Trimming took off 4 bases at V and 7 bases at J, with 19 bases between the two ends. The CDR3 reads CSVASTGARGTQYF. CDR3 bases: TGCAGCGTTGCCAGCACAGGGGCGCGGGGGACCCAGTACTTC.

The CDR3 coding sequence is TGTGCCAGCAGTGTTACAGGGGTTCCCTACAATGAGCAGTTCTTC. Protein product: CASSVTGVPYNEQFF. The chain couples TRBV27 to TRBJ2-1, with TRBD1 matching over 7 bases. Germline V CDR1 and CDR2: MNHEY, SMNVEV (reference sequence). Unmatched junction bases numbered 6, after V lost 5 bases and J lost 2 bases. The CDR3 is 15 amino acids.

In its sample, this clonotype was seen once. This rearrangement joins TRBV20-1 to TRBJ1-5, with TRBD1 as a possible D gene (5 bases). The CDR3 runs to 13 residues. The germline V gene encodes CDR1 DFQATT and CDR2 SNEGSKA (reference sequence). CDR3 bases: TGCAGCTCCCCGTCGGGGGTCAATCAGCCCCAGCATTTT. Its translation: CSSPSGVNQPQHF.

On this clonotype: At one end, the junction sequence differs from germline, possibly due to a read error. The V call is TRBV6-2 or TRBV6-3, the J call TRBJ2-1; D possibly corresponds to TRBD1 (6 bases). The CDR3 contains 14 residues. Looked up from germline, CDR1 is MNHEY and CDR2 is SVGEGT. The CDR3 region has the DNA TGTGCCAGCAGTTTAGGACAGCTCTACAATGAGCGGTTCTTC. Amino acids: CASSLGQLYNERFF.

The CDR3 nucleotides read TGTGCCAGCAGCCAAGAACTCACCGGGACAGTGGGTTTTCGCAAGGAGCTGTTTTTT. Translation: CASSQELTGTVGFRKELFF. The V call is TRBV4-2, the J call TRBJ2-2; 7 positions match TRBD1. V trimming: 0 bases; J trimming: 10 bases; junction bases outside the gene matches: 20. The CDR3 contains 19 residues. Per germline, CDR1 LGHNA and CDR2 YNFKEQ.

The CDR3 bases are TGTGCCAGCAGTTACTCGGTTAGCACAGATACGCAGTATTTT. This encodes CASSYSVSTDTQYF. The chain joins TRBV6-5 to TRBJ2-3; D unresolved. This CDR3 is 14 amino acids long. The germline gives CDR1 MNHEY, CDR2 SVGAGI. The germline V and J ends were trimmed by 0 bases and 0 bases, with 4 bases remaining between them.

This clonotype is medium-sized by share. This sequence joins TRBV7-2 and TRBJ2-7, with D perhaps TRBD2 (5 bases). Trimming removed 5 bases at V and 6 bases at J, with 14 bases between. Germline V gene lookup returns CDR1 SGHTA and CDR2 FQGNSA. The CDR3 totals 13 residues. CDR3 loop: CASSVGTRSEQYV. The CDR3 DNA is TGTGCCAGCAGCGTTGGTACTAGATCCGAGCAGTACGTC.